The 3 T cell receptor beta chains listed next were all sequenced from one sample in a study of T cells in Graves' hyperthyroidism and ophthalmopathy (dated by TCRdb to about 2019). Receptor amplification or capture employed multiplex PCR. TCRdb lists the instrument as Illumina HiSeq 2000. The TCR beta CDR3 regions were amplified from RNA transcripts. The TCR CDR3 was subjected to a first round of RT-PCR using the HTBI primer set and the Qiagen OneStep RT-PCR kit. TCRdb reprocessed the public reads (quality trimming at Q25 with fastp, clone calling with MiXCR) and kept in-frame beta chains. Rows merge per CDR3 protein into single entries with the most common DNA and genes. Here the sample has about 640,000 distinct CDR3 sequences; 40% to 55% occur a single time. The biggest ten clones account for less than 9% of the sample. Sequencing was performed on peripheral blood or thyroid tissue (not recorded which). Receptors originate from an adult man with Graves' disease, either hyperthyroidism or ophthalmopathy (not recorded which).

The rearrangement links TRBV29-1 to TRBJ1-5, with a tentative D call TRBD1 (5 bases). V was shortened by 4 bases and J by 0 bases, with 19 bases between the two germline ends. Looked up from germline, CDR1 is SQVTM and CDR2 is ANQGSEA. There are 17 residues in the CDR3. The CDR3 nucleotides read TGCAGCGTTGGGAGAGGGCACAGTGGGGCTAGCAATCAGCCCCAGCATTTT. This translates into CSVGRGHSGASNQPQHF.

The chain combines TRBV11-1 with TRBJ1-1; a possible D gene is TRBD1 (6 bases). CDR1 is SGHAT, CDR2 FQDESV, per germline (reference sequence). Trimming left V 5 bases short and J 4 bases short, with 14 bases between. The CDR3 runs to 14 residues. CDR3: CASSTRGAATEAFF. CDR3 in DNA: TGTGCCAGCAGCACGCGGGGGGCGGCCACTGAAGCTTTCTTT.

The sample holds a few counts of this clonotype. This chain joins TRBV6-6 and TRBJ1-5; 7 nucleotides align to TRBD1. The CDR3 consists of 18 residues. Germline V lookup: CDR1 MNHNY, CDR2 SVGAGI (reference sequence). V shed 9 bases and J 5 bases; nucleotides not matched to a gene: 22. CDR3 sequence: CASSPRQGAPGSDQPQHF. The CDR3 coding sequence is TGTGCCAGTAGTCCACGACAGGGCGCTCCGGGGAGTGATCAGCCCCAGCATTTT.